One and the same sample provided the 20 T cell receptor beta chains below, sequenced in a study of T cells after yellow fever vaccination. TCRdb independently ran MiXCR on the 5' RACE reads; one entry per CDR3 protein. The data contain 200,000 or so distinct CDR3 sequences, less than 7.5% of them singletons. The sequencing here drew on CD4+ T cells sorted from PBMCs, taken on the day of the yellow fever booster vaccination. The receptor source for this set is a man younger than 45 who received the YFV17D yellow fever vaccine.

This clonotype was picked up a small number of times. The chain couples TRBV5-1 to TRBJ1-2; possibly TRBD1 for D (5 bases). V was trimmed by 0 bases and J by 5 bases, leaving 14 bases between them. Germline CDR1 SGHRS, CDR2 YFSETQ. This CDR3 is 15 amino acids long. This CDR3 reads CASSLVQAGSYGYTF. The CDR3 bases are TGCGCCAGCAGCTTGGTACAGGCGGGCTCGTATGGCTACACCTTC.

This clonotype came up many times. The chain recombines TRBV29-1 with TRBJ2-5; D remains unclear. The CDR3 consists of 11 residues. Trimming stripped 4 bases from V and 5 bases from J, with 8 bases between. Germline V gene data show CDR1 as SQVTM and CDR2 as ANQGSEA. Written as DNA, the CDR3 is TGCAGCGTTGCGTCCTCGGAGACCCAGTACTTC. Amino acids: CSVASSETQYF.

The gene calls are TRBV20-1 and TRBJ2-1; 8 bases are shared with TRBD1. V lost 1 base and J lost 5; bases outside the gene matches: 7. The germline CDR1 and CDR2 sequences are DFQATT and SNEGSKA (reference sequence). This CDR3 is built from 15 residues. The CDR3 protein is CSARGSTGDDNEQFF. As DNA, the CDR3 is TGCAGTGCTAGAGGATCGACAGGGGATGACAATGAGCAGTTCTTC.

The rearrangement uses TRBV7-6 and TRBJ2-1; TRBD2 matches 13 bases. The V segment lost 5 bases and the J segment 6 bases; nucleotides outside the gene matches: 13. Germline V gene lookup returns CDR1 SGHVS and CDR2 FNYEAQ. The CDR3 covers 18 residues. CDR3 sequence (DNA): TGTGCCAGCAGCCTCCAGACTAGCGGGAGGAGAGGTACCAATGAGCAGTTCTTC. Translating it yields CASSLQTSGRRGTNEQFF.

The rearrangement links TRBV6-5 to TRBJ1-2; 7 nucleotides agree with TRBD1. From germline, CDR1 is MNHEY and CDR2 SVGAGI. The CDR3 runs to 14 residues. V shed 6 bases, J shed 5 bases, and the junction held 9 bases outside the gene matches. As DNA, the CDR3 is TGTGCCAGCAGGTCCAGGGGGAAGGGTTATGGCTACACCTTC. Its protein is CASRSRGKGYGYTF.

CDR3 sequence (DNA): TGTGCCAGCAGCTCCCCCTGGGGACAGCTTAGACTAGCGGGTAACAATGAGCAGTTCTTC. This translates into CASSSPWGQLRLAGNNEQFF. The rearrangement links TRBV7-8 to TRBJ2-1; 10 bases are shared with TRBD2. The CDR3 extends over 20 amino acids. Germline CDR1 and CDR2: SGHVS and FQNEAQ. With 4 bases clipped from V and 5 bases from J, the junction kept 20 bases outside the gene matches.

As for this clonotype: A read error may be the cause here, since a much bigger clone is one base away. The gene calls are TRBV6-6 and TRBJ2-3; no reliable D call. Trimming shortened V by 5 bases and J by 5 bases, and 11 bases separated the two germline ends. The germline CDR1 and CDR2 sequences are MNHNY and SVGAGI (reference sequence). This CDR3 has 13 amino acids. CDR3 DNA sequence: TGTGCCAGCAGTACCATAGCTGGAGATACGCAGTATTTT. Amino acids: CASSTIAGDTQYF.

This clonotype was seen repeatedly, ten times or more. The rearrangement links TRBV11-2 to TRBJ2-1; D unresolved. Trimming left V 5 bases short and J 7 bases short, with 24 bases between. The germline gives CDR1 SGHAT, CDR2 FQNNGV. The CDR3 is 17 amino acids. The CDR3 loop reads CASSPRIVSRVANEQFF. Written as DNA, the CDR3 is TGTGCCAGCAGCCCCCGAATAGTTTCGAGAGTCGCAAATGAGCAGTTCTTC. The entire variable domain, with the rest obtained from reference TRBV11-2 and TRBJ2-1, is as follows: EAGVAQSPRYKIIEKRQSVAFWCNPISGHATLYWYQQILGQGPKLLIQFQNNGVVDDSQLPKDRFSAERLKGVDSTLKIQPAKLEDSAVYLCASSPRIVSRVANEQFFGPGTRLTVL.

The V and J genes are TRBV20-1 and TRBJ2-5; the match to TRBD2 covers 7 bases. In germline, CDR1 is DFQATT, CDR2 SNEGSKA (reference sequence). J was trimmed by 10 bases and V by 5 bases; bases with no gene match: 13. The CDR3 length is 13 residues. The CDR3 here is CSAYRRDGGNQYF. CDR3 bases: TGCAGTGCTTACCGCCGGGACGGGGGGAACCAGTACTTC.

The chain has TRBV20-1 and TRBJ2-7, with D uncertain. V gave up 0 bases and J gave up 5 bases, with 8 bases separating them. The CDR3 has 12 residues. Per germline, CDR1 DFQATT and CDR2 SNEGSKA (reference sequence). The CDR3: CSARDQTHEQYF. The CDR3 DNA is TGCAGTGCTAGAGATCAGACCCACGAGCAGTACTTC.

The rearrangement uses TRBV4-2 and TRBJ2-7, with D uncertain. Germline CDR1 and CDR2: LGHNA and YNFKEQ. This CDR3 has 16 amino acids. Trimming left V 0 bases short and J 0 bases short, with 12 bases between. CDR3 nucleotides: TGTGCCAGCAGCCAAGATTACAAACAGTTCTCCTACGAGCAGTACTTC. Translating gives CASSQDYKQFSYEQYF.

This clonotype was found a few times. The chain has TRBV29-1 and TRBJ1-5, with TRBD1 as a possible D gene (5 bases). This CDR3 region has 14 residues. V shed 4 bases and J shed 4 bases, with 14 bases lying between them. Germline CDR1 reads SQVTM; CDR2 reads ANQGSEA. CDR3 in amino acids: CSVASDRPNQPQHF. In DNA, the CDR3 is TGCAGCGTTGCAAGCGACAGACCTAATCAGCCCCAGCATTTT.

This clonotype was picked up a small number of times. The CDR3 sequence: CAWSTGLAPPGETQYF. DNA of the CDR3: TGTGCCTGGAGTACAGGACTAGCACCCCCTGGAGAGACCCAGTACTTC. The chain combines TRBV30 with TRBJ2-5; 8 positions agree with TRBD2. Germline lookup yields CDR1 GTSNPN and CDR2 SVGIG (reference sequence). The V gene end was trimmed by 2 bases and the J gene end by 4 bases; junction bases not matched to a gene: 12. The CDR3 runs 16 residues.

This clonotype was counted at least ten times. The chain has TRBV20-1 and TRBJ1-1; a weak D match, TRBD1 (5 bases). CDR3 length equals 15 residues. V lost 3 bases to trimming and J lost 5 bases, with 19 bases between them. Germline V gene data show CDR1 as DFQATT and CDR2 as SNEGSKA (reference sequence). The CDR3 sequence: CSARPLGRGGTEAFF. The CDR3 region has the DNA TGCAGTGCTAGGCCGCTGGGGCGGGGAGGAACTGAAGCTTTCTTT.

This clonotype was detected a few times. The rearrangement joins TRBV29-1 to TRBJ2-5; the D is unclear. The CDR3 runs to 10 residues. Germline V gene data show CDR1 as SQVTM and CDR2 as ANQGSEA. V was clipped by 4 bases and J by 5 bases, with 5 bases between them. The CDR3 spells CSVVRETQYF. As DNA, the CDR3 is TGCAGCGTTGTAAGGGAGACCCAGTACTTC.

This clonotype was recorded at least ten times. The J gene is TRBJ2-1, the V gene TRBV7-8; 8 nucleotides match TRBD1. The CDR3 is 12 amino acids. The V gene's germline CDR1 is SGHVS and CDR2 FQNEAQ. J lost 15 bases, V lost 5 bases, and 9 bases had no gene match. The CDR3 coding sequence is TGTGCCAGCAGCACTAGGACAGGGCTGCCGTTCTTC. Its protein product is CASSTRTGLPFF.

This clonotype has at least ten counts. In DNA, the CDR3 is TGCAGTGCTAGGTGGGGACAGGGGGAGAACACTGAAGCTTTCTTT. Translation: CSARWGQGENTEAFF. The V and J genes are TRBV20-1 and TRBJ1-1; 11 bases fit TRBD1. Per the germline V gene, CDR1 is DFQATT and CDR2 is SNEGSKA (reference sequence). This CDR3 has 15 residues. Trimming removed 3 bases from V and 1 base from J; junction bases left unmatched: 4.

In its sample, this clonotype was seen many times. The V and J genes are TRBV29-1 and TRBJ2-7, with D tentatively TRBD1 (6 bases). Germline V gene sequence: CDR1 SQVTM, CDR2 ANQGSEA. The CDR3 length is 13 residues. V was cut by 4 bases and J by 4 bases, with 14 bases left in between. In DNA, the CDR3 is TGCAGCGTTGGTGTAAGCCAGGGGTACGAGCAGTACTTC. This gives the protein CSVGVSQGYEQYF.

This clonotype has just a few counts. The chain employs TRBV18 and TRBJ2-6, with no clear D. V was cut by 0 bases and J by 0 bases, with 12 bases left in between. This CDR3 contains 18 residues. In germline, CDR1 is KGHSH, CDR2 LQKENI. The CDR3 spells CASSPPVSTSSGANVLTF. In nucleotides, the CDR3 is TGTGCCAGCTCACCACCAGTTTCTACCTCCTCTGGGGCCAACGTCCTGACTTTC. Looking up the rest from reference TRBV18 and TRBJ2-6 gives the full variable domain: NAGVMQNPRHLVRRRGQEARLRCSPMKGHSHVYWYRQLPEEGLKFMVYLQKENIIDESGMPKERFSAEFPKEGPSILRIQQVVRGDSAAYFCASSPPVSTSSGANVLTFGAGSRLTVL.

This clonotype was counted a few times. The chain uses TRBV9 and TRBJ2-5; 7 bases agree with TRBD2. The ends lost 2 bases at V and 2 bases at J; junction bases unmatched: 3. Germline CDR1 and CDR2: SGDLS and YYNGEE. This CDR3 region has 14 residues. In DNA, the CDR3 is TGTGCCAGCAGCGTCCAGGGAGGGCAAGAGACCCAGTACTTC. Protein: CASSVQGGQETQYF.